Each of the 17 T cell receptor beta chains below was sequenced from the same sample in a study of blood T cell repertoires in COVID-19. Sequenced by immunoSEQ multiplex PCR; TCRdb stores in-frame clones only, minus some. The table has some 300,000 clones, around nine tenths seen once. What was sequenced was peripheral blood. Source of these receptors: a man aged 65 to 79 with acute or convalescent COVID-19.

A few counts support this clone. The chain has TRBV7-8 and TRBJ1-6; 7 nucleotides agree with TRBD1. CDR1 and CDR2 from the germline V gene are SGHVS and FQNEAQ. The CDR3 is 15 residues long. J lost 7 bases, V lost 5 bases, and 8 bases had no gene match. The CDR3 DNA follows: TGTGCCAGCAGCCCAACGACAGGGCCAAATTCACCCCTCCACTTT. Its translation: CASSPTTGPNSPLHF. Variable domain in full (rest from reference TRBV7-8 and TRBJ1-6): GAGVSQSPRYKVAKRGQDVALRCDPISGHVSLFWYQQALGQGPEFLTYFQNEAQLDKSGLPSDRFFAERPEGSVSTLKIQRTQQEDSAVYLCASSPTTGPNSPLHFGNGTRLTVT.

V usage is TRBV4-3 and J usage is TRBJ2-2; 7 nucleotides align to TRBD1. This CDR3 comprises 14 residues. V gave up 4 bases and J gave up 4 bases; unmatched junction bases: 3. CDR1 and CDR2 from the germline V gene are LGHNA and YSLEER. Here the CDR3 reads CASSPNRGTGELFF. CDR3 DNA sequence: TGCGCCAGCAGCCCAAACAGGGGCACCGGGGAGCTGTTTTTT.

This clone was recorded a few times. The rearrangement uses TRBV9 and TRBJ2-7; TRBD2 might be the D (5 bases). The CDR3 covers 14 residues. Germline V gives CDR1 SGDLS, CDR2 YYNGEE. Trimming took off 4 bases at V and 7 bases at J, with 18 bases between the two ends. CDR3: CASSPGPNPGEQYF. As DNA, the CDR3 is TGTGCCAGCAGCCCCGGGCCCAACCCGGGGGAGCAGTACTTC.

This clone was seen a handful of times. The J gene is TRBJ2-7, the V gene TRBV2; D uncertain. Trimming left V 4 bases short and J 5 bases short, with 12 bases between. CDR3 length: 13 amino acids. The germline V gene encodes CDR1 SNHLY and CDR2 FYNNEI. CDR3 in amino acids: CASSVSILDEQYF. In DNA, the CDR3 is TGTGCCAGCAGTGTTAGCATTCTTGACGAGCAGTACTTC.

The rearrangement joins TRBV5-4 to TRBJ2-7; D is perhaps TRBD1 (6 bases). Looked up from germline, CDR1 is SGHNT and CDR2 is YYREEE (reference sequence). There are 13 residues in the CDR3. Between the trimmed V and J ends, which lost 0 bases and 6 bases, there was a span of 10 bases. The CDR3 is CASSLDRVGEQYF. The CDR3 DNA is TGTGCCAGCAGCTTGGACAGGGTGGGCGAGCAGTACTTC.

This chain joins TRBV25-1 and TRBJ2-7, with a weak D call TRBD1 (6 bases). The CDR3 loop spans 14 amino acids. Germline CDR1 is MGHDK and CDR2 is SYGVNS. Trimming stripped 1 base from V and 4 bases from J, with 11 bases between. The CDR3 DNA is TGTGCCAGCAGTGAATCGGTCCAGGGGTACGAGCAGTACTTC. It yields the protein CASSESVQGYEQYF.

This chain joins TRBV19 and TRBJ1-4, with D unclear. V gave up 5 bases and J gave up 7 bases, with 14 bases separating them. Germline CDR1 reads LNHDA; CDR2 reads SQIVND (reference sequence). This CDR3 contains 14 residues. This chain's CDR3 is CASSEQVNGEKLFF. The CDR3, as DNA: TGTGCCAGTAGTGAACAAGTGAATGGTGAAAAACTGTTTTTT.

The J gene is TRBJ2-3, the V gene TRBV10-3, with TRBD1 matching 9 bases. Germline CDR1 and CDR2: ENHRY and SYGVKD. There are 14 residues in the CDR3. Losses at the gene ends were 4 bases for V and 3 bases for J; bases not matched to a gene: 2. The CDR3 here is CAISGDRETDTQYF. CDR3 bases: TGTGCCATCAGTGGGGACAGGGAAACAGATACGCAGTATTTT.

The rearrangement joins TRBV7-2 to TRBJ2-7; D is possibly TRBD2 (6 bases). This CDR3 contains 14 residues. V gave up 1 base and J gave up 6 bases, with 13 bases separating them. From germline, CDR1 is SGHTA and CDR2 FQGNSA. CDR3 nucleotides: TGTGCCAGCAGCTTAGTGTCGGGAGAAACCGAGCAGTACTTC. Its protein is CASSLVSGETEQYF. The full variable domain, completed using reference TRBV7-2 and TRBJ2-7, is GAGVSQSPSNKVTEKGKDVELRCDPISGHTALYWYRQSLGQGLEFLIYFQGNSAPDKSGLPSDRFSAERTGGSVSTLTIQRTQQEDSAVYLCASSLVSGETEQYFGPGTRLTVT.

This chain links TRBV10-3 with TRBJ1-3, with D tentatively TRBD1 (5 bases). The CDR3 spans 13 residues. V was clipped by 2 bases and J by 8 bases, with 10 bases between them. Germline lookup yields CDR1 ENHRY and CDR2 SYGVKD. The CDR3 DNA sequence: TGTGCCATCAGTGAGGGGATGGGGCACACCATATATTTT. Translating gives CAISEGMGHTIYF.

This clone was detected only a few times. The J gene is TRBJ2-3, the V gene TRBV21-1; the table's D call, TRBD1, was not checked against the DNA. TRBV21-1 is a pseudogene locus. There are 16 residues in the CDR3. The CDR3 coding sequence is TGTGCCAGCAGCCCTTGGGGACAGGGGGTTTCAGATACGCAGTATTTT. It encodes CASSPWGQGVSDTQYF.

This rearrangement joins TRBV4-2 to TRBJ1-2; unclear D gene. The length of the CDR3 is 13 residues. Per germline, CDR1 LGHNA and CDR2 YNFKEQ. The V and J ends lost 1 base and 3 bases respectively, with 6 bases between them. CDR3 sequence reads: CASSQVNDYGYTF. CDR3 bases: TGTGCCAGCAGCCAAGTAAATGACTATGGCTACACCTTC.

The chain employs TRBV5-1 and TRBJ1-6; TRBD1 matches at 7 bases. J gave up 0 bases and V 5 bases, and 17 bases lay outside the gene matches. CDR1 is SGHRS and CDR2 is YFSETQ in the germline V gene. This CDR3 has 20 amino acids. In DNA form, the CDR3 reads TGCGCCAGCAGATCGGACAGGCTCTCGCCTAGGAGCTCCTATAATTCACCCCTCCACTTT. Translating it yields CASRSDRLSPRSSYNSPLHF.

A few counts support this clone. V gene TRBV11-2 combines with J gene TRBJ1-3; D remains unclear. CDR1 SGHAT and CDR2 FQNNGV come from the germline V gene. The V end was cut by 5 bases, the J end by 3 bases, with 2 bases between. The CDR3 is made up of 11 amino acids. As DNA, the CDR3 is TGTGCCAGCAGCCGTGGAAACACCATATATTTT. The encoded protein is CASSRGNTIYF.

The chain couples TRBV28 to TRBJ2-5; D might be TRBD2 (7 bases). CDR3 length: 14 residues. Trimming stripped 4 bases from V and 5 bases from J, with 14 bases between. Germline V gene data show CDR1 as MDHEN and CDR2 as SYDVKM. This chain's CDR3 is CASSSRGAGETQYF. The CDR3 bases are TGTGCCAGCAGTTCCCGGGGGGCAGGGGAGACCCAGTACTTC.

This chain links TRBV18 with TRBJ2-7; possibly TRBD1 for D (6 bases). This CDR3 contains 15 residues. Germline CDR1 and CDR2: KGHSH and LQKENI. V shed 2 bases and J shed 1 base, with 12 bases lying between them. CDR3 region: CASSPSQGLSYEQYF. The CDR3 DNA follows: TGTGCCAGCTCACCAAGCCAGGGGCTTTCCTACGAGCAGTACTTC.

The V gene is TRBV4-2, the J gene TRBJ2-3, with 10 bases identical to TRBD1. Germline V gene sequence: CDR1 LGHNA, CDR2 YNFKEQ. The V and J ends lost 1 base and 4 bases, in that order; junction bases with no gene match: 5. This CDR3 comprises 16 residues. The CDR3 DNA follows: TGTGCCAGCAGCCAAGGACAGGGGGCTTGGGCAGATACGCAGTATTTT. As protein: CASSQGQGAWADTQYF.